Listed here is a single TCR beta chain. Its antigen is undetermined. TCR beta cDNA libraries had unique molecular identifiers. MiXCR, applied by TCRdb to the PCR reads, yields one record per CDR3 protein. In the table there are 750,000 to 950,000 distinct CDR3 sequences, approximately 53% of which are singletons. These data originate in a study of post-analysis software for immune sequencing data. About the study: As for disease course, relapsing-remitting, secondary progressive and progressive-relapsing multiple sclerosis were all included.

Findings and limits, study-wide: Strong co-clustering by F measure was seen for same-batch samples. A few TRBV segments were significantly more frequent in patients than in controls. TRBV5-6, TRBV5-1 and TRBV20-1 were among these segments.

The CDR3 is 14 residues long. Trimming removed 3 bases from V and 1 base from J, with 9 bases in between. Germline-derived CDR1 and CDR2 are SGHTA and FQGNSA. The sequence was collected from a girl between 5 and 17 years old with multiple sclerosis. Sequenced input: blood. The chain is built from TRBV7-2 and TRBJ2-5; D is unresolved. The CDR3 is CASSLDGRQETQYF. CDR3 in DNA: TGTGCCAGCAGCTTGGACGGGCGCCAAGAGACCCAGTACTTC.